These T cell receptor beta chains were read from a single sample in a study of Graves' ophthalmopathy and Graves' hyperthyroidism. TCRdb processed the multiplex PCR reads anew with MiXCR; each CDR3 protein has one entry. The data show around 670,000 distinct CDR3 sequences, 40% seen once. The source material was peripheral blood. The receptor set was obtained from an adult man with Graves' ophthalmopathy. Both conserved end residues are part of each CDR3. The D gene is left open where the match is weak.

.	TRBJ1-1	14	TRBV7-2	CASSGDQPNTEAFF
.	TRBJ1-2	13	TRBV2	CASSGSGSYGYTF
.	TRBJ1-2	13	TRBV29-1	CSVRGTGFYGYTF
.	TRBJ2-2	13	TRBV9	CASSVVDTGELFF
.	TRBJ1-5	13	TRBV24-1	CATRDLRNQPQHF
TRBD1	TRBJ1-6	14	TRBV2	CASRLGQGRSPLHF
.	TRBJ1-2	12	TRBV10-3	CAISDITERGTF
.	TRBJ2-5	13	TRBV11-2	CASSYSIAETQYF
.	TRBJ2-2	14	TRBV25-1	CASSESRAIGELFF
.	.	14	TRBV11-2	CASSSDYPGDEQFF
.	TRBJ2-2	15	TRBV10-3	CAISAFQGDTGELFF
TRBD2	TRBJ2-3	16	TRBV10-3	CAIRGLAGAGTDTQYF
.	TRBJ2-7	15	TRBV20-1	CSVFPADSSSYEQYF
.	TRBJ2-5	12	TRBV29-1	CSPTRTANTQYF
TRBD1	TRBJ2-5	15	TRBV19	CASSRTGGFKETQYF
TRBD2	TRBJ2-7	13	TRBV3-1	CASSQLAGYEQYF
.	TRBJ2-6	14	TRBV29-1	CSVGAKEGANVLTF
.	TRBJ2-5	15	TRBV25-1	CASSSPPLQNPDQYF
TRBD1	TRBJ2-3	14	TRBV29-1	CSVTGTGGMNTQYF
.	TRBJ1-2	11	TRBV20-1	CSARIGNGYTF
.	TRBJ1-2	13	TRBV2	CASSDHLWDGYTF
.	TRBJ2-7	14	TRBV19	CASSGSPHGYEQYF
.	TRBJ1-5	15	TRBV19	CASSGRTGSNQPQHF
.	TRBJ2-5	17	TRBV7-2	CASSLRTTAKGGETQYF
.	TRBJ2-7	14	TRBV12-3/TRBV12-4	CASSHPRDSYEQYF
.	.	13	TRBV6-5	CASSVGGLGEQYF
TRBD2	TRBJ2-7	16	TRBV2	CASSTGTSGRAFEQYF